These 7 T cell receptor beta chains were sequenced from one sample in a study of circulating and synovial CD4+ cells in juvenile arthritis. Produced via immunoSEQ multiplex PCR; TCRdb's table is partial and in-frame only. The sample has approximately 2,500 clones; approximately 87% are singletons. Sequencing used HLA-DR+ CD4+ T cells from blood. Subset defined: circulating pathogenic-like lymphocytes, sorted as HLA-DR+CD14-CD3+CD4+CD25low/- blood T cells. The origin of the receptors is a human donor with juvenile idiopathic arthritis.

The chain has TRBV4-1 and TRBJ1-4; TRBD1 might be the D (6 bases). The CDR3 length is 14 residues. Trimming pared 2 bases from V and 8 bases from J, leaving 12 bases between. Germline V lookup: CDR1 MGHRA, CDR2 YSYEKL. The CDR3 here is CASSQNPQGEKLFF. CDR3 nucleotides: TGCGCCAGCAGCCAAAACCCCCAGGGGGAAAAACTGTTTTTT.

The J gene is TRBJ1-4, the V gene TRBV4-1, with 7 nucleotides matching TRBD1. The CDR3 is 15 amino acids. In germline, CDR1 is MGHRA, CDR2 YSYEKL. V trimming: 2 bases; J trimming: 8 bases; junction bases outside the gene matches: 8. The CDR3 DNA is TGCGCCAGCAGCCAAAGTACAGGGGACGGAGAAAAACTGTTTTTT. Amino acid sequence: CASSQSTGDGEKLFF.

The DNA of the CDR3 is TGTGCCAGCAGCACCGGGACAGCATATAACTACGAGCAGTACTTC. Translating it yields CASSTGTAYNYEQYF. The J gene is TRBJ2-7, the V gene TRBV7-9; 7 nucleotides line up with TRBD1. The germline V gene has CDR1 SEHNR and CDR2 FQNEAQ (reference sequence). Trimming removed 5 bases from V and 3 bases from J; junction bases left unmatched: 10. The CDR3 spans 15 residues.

CDR3 amino acids: CASSTGQTTNYGYTF. As DNA, the CDR3 is TGTGCCAGTAGTACGGGACAGACCACTAACTATGGCTACACCTTC. The V call is TRBV19, the J call TRBJ1-2; 7 nucleotides agree with TRBD1. The ends lost 4 bases at V and 0 bases at J; junction bases unmatched: 5. The germline V gene encodes CDR1 LNHDA and CDR2 SQIVND (reference sequence). This CDR3 has 15 amino acids.

DNA for the CDR3: TGTGCCAGTAGTATCAAGACAGGGTTGTCCCATGAGCAGTTCTTC. Residues: CASSIKTGLSHEQFF. The chain links TRBV19 to TRBJ2-1; 7 bases agree with TRBD1. The J segment lost 8 bases and the V segment lost 3 bases, leaving 10 bases of the junction unmatched. Germline V CDR1 and CDR2: LNHDA, SQIVND (reference sequence). This CDR3 has 15 residues.

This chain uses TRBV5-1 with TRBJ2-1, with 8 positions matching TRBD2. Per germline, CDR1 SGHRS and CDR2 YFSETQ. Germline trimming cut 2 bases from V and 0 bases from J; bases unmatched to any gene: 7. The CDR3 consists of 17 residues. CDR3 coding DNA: TGCGCCAGCAGCTTTGGGGCGGGGGGTGGCTCCTACAATGAGCAGTTCTTC. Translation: CASSFGAGGGSYNEQFF.

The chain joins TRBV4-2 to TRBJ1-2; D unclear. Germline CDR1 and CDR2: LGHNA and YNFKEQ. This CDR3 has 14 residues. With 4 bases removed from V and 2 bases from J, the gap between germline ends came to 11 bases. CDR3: CASSPGSGNYGYTF. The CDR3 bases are TGTGCCAGCAGCCCGGGGTCGGGAAACTATGGCTACACCTTC.